Below, 29 T cell receptor beta chains from the same sample are listed, as sequenced in a study of tumor-infiltrating lymphocytes in primary liver carcinoma. A primer in the constant region served to generate TCR beta cDNA from roughly 450 ng of total RNA. Three nested multiplex PCR rounds, a slightly modified ARM-PCR, produced the libraries for TCR beta. Running around 10 cycles apiece, the first two PCR rounds relied on TRBV1-TRBV30 forward primers together with a C-beta reverse primer. Using its own MiXCR run on the multiplex PCR reads, TCRdb lists one record per CDR3 protein. The data contain 310,000 or so distinct CDR3 sequences, about three fifths of them singletons. Unsorted whole blood supplied the blood RNA, and germline DNA was isolated too. Input material: peripheral blood. The receptors here all came from a woman aged 25 to 39 with primary liver carcinoma and hepatitis B virus infection.

The chain links TRBV13 to TRBJ2-2; 7 nucleotides line up with TRBD2. The V segment lost 7 bases and the J segment 2 bases; nucleotides outside the gene matches: 7. The CDR3 spans 15 residues. The V gene's germline CDR1 is PRHDT and CDR2 FYEKMQ (reference sequence). The CDR3 coding sequence is TGTGCCAGCACTTCAGCGGGATGTAACACCGGGGAGCTGTTTTTT. Residues: CASTSAGCNTGELFF.

This clonotype has a count of ten or more. The chain couples TRBV6-2 or TRBV6-3 to TRBJ2-3; D is unresolved. V dropped 3 bases and J dropped 5 bases, with 3 bases sitting between them. This CDR3 is 11 amino acids long. The V gene's germline CDR1 is MNHEY and CDR2 SVGEGT. This CDR3 reads CASSYIDTQYF. CDR3 nucleotide sequence: TGTGCCAGCAGTTATATAGATACGCAGTATTTT.

A remark on this clonotype: Sequence at one end of the junction differs from germline and may be a read error. This CDR3 reads CVSSSLTALHF. The CDR3 bases are TGTGTCAGCAGTTCGTTAACGGCCCTCCACTTT. The chain has TRBV6-2 or TRBV6-3 and TRBJ1-6; no reliable D call. In germline, CDR1 is MNHEY, CDR2 SVGEGT. The CDR3 extends over 11 amino acids.

The chain uses TRBV10-1 and TRBJ2-2; 12 bases fit TRBD1. The CDR3 covers 17 residues. Unmatched junction bases numbered 10, after V lost 5 bases and J lost 6 bases. Germline CDR1 and CDR2: WNHNN and SYGVQD (reference sequence). CDR3: CASSQRPGQGAPGELFF. The CDR3 bases are TGCGCCAGCAGTCAACGACCGGGACAGGGGGCTCCCGGGGAGCTGTTTTTT.

The V and J genes are TRBV24-1 and TRBJ1-2; TRBD1 agrees at 9 bases. CDR3 length: 13 amino acids. Unmatched junction bases numbered 6, after V lost 9 bases and J lost 5 bases. The germline V gene encodes CDR1 KGHDR and CDR2 SFDVKD. The CDR3: CATSRDRAYGYTF. The CDR3 DNA is TGTGCCACCTCCCGGGACAGGGCGTATGGCTACACCTTC.

The gene calls are TRBV9 and TRBJ2-1, with D hard to call. The germline CDR1 and CDR2 sequences are SGDLS and YYNGEE. V lost 0 bases and J 4 bases, leaving 8 bases between the germline ends. The CDR3 covers 14 residues. In nucleotides, the CDR3 is TGTGCCAGCAGCGTAGGGAACGCGTACAATGAGCAGTTCTTC. It yields the protein CASSVGNAYNEQFF.

J is TRBJ1-2 and V is TRBV29-1; a weak D match, TRBD1 (5 bases). Germline V CDR1 and CDR2: SQVTM, ANQGSEA. The CDR3 is 14 amino acids. V lost 5 bases to trimming and J lost 0 bases, with 13 bases between them. CDR3 amino acids: CSVKPGTSNYGYTF. The CDR3 DNA reads TGCAGCGTTAAGCCGGGGACTTCTAACTATGGCTACACCTTC.

As for this clonotype: The junction shows a germline mismatch at one end, possibly a read error. The J gene is TRBJ2-1, the V gene TRBV11-2; 7 nucleotides match TRBD2. Per germline, CDR1 SGHAT and CDR2 FQNNGV. This CDR3 contains 15 residues. The CDR3 DNA sequence: TGTGCCAGCAGCCGCCTACCGGGAGGATACAATGAGCAATTCTTC. Translating gives CASSRLPGGYNEQFF.

J is TRBJ1-5 and V is TRBV28; tentatively, D is TRBD1 (6 bases). The germline V gene encodes CDR1 MDHEN and CDR2 SYDVKM. The V and J ends lost 6 bases and 4 bases respectively, with 13 bases between them. This CDR3 region has 14 residues. This CDR3 reads CASSTGQLNQPQHF. CDR3 in DNA: TGTGCCAGCAGCACTGGACAGCTGAATCAGCCCCAGCATTTT.

J is TRBJ2-5 and V is TRBV4-1; D is possibly TRBD1 (5 bases). The V gene's germline CDR1 is MGHRA and CDR2 YSYEKL. The V and J ends lost 10 bases and 4 bases respectively, with 25 bases between them. The CDR3 length is 16 residues. The CDR3 sequence: CAISRSGPGKGETQYF. The CDR3, as DNA: TGCGCCATCAGTAGGAGTGGACCAGGGAAAGGAGAGACCCAGTACTTC.

V is TRBV7-9 and J is TRBJ1-3; the D is unclear. Trimming pared 5 bases from V and 0 bases from J, leaving 14 bases between. The CDR3 is made up of 16 amino acids. CDR1 is SEHNR and CDR2 is FQNEAQ in the germline V gene (reference sequence). The CDR3 is CASSHSRTVSGNTIYF. The CDR3 DNA sequence: TGTGCCAGCAGCCACTCCCGGACGGTCTCTGGAAACACCATATATTTT.

Points on this clonotype: A much larger clone lies a single base off, so this may be a read error. This chain links TRBV29-1 with TRBJ1-1; D remains ambiguous. Trimming stripped 3 bases from V and 1 base from J, with 12 bases between. The germline V gene encodes CDR1 SQVTM and CDR2 ANQGSEA. The CDR3 totals 14 residues. The CDR3 sequence: CSVDIPHRNTEAFF. CDR3 nucleotides: TGCAGCGTTGATATCCCGCACCGGAACACTGAAGCTTTCTTT.

A remark on this clonotype: The CDR3 carries no conserved terminal phenylalanine or tryptophan, so it likely arises from a read error. The chain links TRBV11-2 to TRBJ2-2, with D maybe TRBD2 (6 bases). CDR1 SGHAT and CDR2 FQNNGV come from the germline V gene. The CDR3 is made up of 16 amino acids. The CDR3 region has the DNA TGTGCCAGCACCAAATTAGATTCTCGGAACACCGGGGGGCTGTTTTCT. This gives the protein CASTKLDSRNTGGLFS.

As to this clonotype: This may stem from a read error, because a much larger clone lies one nucleotide away. V gene TRBV6-5 combines with J gene TRBJ2-5; D is unclear. This CDR3 is 15 amino acids long. Germline V gene sequence: CDR1 MNHEY, CDR2 SVGAGI. V was clipped by 1 base and J by 7 bases, with 16 bases between them. The CDR3: CASSYFGSRCGTQYF. The CDR3 coding sequence is TGTGCCAGCAGTTACTTCGGCTCTCGGTGTGGGACCCAGTACTTC.

V is TRBV12-3 or TRBV12-4 and J is TRBJ2-2, with 8 bases aligning to TRBD1. The CDR3 has 14 amino acids. V shed 7 bases, J shed 5 bases, and the junction held 6 bases outside the gene matches. For the CDR3, the DNA is TGTGCCAGCATTCGTGACAGGGGTACCGGGGAGCTGTTTTTT. Translating gives CASIRDRGTGELFF.

In regard to this clonotype: A much larger clone lies a single base off, so this may be a read error. The chain has TRBV6-1 and TRBJ1-5; D perhaps matches TRBD1 (5 bases). V lost 10 bases to trimming and J lost 5 bases, with 18 bases between them. This CDR3 comprises 14 residues. Germline V lookup: CDR1 MNHNS, CDR2 SASEGT. CDR3 protein: CAITGEAGYQPQHF. The CDR3 DNA sequence: TGTGCCATCACGGGGGAGGCAGGGTATCAGCCCCAGCATTTT.

This clonotype was seen ten or more times. The V gene is TRBV10-3, the J gene TRBJ1-2, with a tentative D call TRBD1 (6 bases). V lost 8 bases and J lost 0, with 10 bases in between. Looked up from germline, CDR1 is ENHRY and CDR2 is SYGVKD. The CDR3 loop spans 13 amino acids. The CDR3 nucleotides are TGTGCCATCCGGGACACATCTAACTATGGCTACACCTTC. This encodes CAIRDTSNYGYTF.

Regarding this clonotype: One end of the junction fails to match germline, which may point to a read error. The genes are TRBV11-1 and TRBJ2-1, with TRBD1 as a possible D gene (6 bases). Germline CDR1 SGHAT, CDR2 FQDESV (reference sequence). The CDR3 has 13 amino acids. The CDR3: CDSCHQGHNEQFF. In nucleotides, the CDR3 is TGTGACAGCTGCCATCAGGGGCACAATGAGCAGTTCTTC.

Concerning this clonotype: Germline is not matched at one junction end, which may reflect a read error. The chain has TRBV5-6 and TRBJ1-4; 7 bases map to TRBD1. CDR1 and CDR2 from the germline V gene are SGHDT and YYEEEE. The CDR3 is 14 residues long. CDR3 coding DNA: TGCGCCAGCAGCCCGGGACAGACGAGCGAAAAACTGTTTTTT. This sequence encodes CASSPGQTSEKLFF.

This clonotype has a count of ten or more. The chain is built from TRBV6-1 and TRBJ2-7; tentative D call: TRBD1 (5 bases). Per the germline V gene, CDR1 is MNHNS and CDR2 is SASEGT. The ends were cut back, 5 bases at V and 1 base at J, with 12 bases in the middle. This CDR3 has 14 residues. CDR3 amino acids: CASSTSRQSYEQYF. The CDR3 region has the DNA TGTGCCAGCAGTACGAGCCGACAGTCCTACGAGCAGTACTTC.

With respect to this clonotype: A much larger clonotype is one base distant, so this may be a read error. The chain couples TRBV12-3 or TRBV12-4 to TRBJ2-7; D is possibly TRBD1 (5 bases). CDR3 length: 13 amino acids. In DNA form, the CDR3 reads TGTGCCGGCAGTTCAGACAGCTCCTACGAGCAGTACTTC. Its translation is CAGSSDSSYEQYF.

In this sample, this clonotype turned up many times. The V call is TRBV29-1, the J call TRBJ2-7; 7 bases match TRBD2. Trimming at V came to 4 bases and at J to 1 base, leaving 4 bases not matched to a gene. Germline V gene data show CDR1 as SQVTM and CDR2 as ANQGSEA. The CDR3 extends over 13 amino acids. CDR3 sequence: CSVVPSGSYEQYF. CDR3 nucleotides: TGCAGCGTTGTCCCTAGCGGATCCTACGAGCAGTACTTC.

The V call is TRBV6-1, the J call TRBJ2-2; TRBD1 is a possible D gene (6 bases). The ends were cut back, 2 bases at V and 5 bases at J, with 15 bases in the middle. The CDR3 runs to 16 residues. Germline lookup yields CDR1 MNHNS and CDR2 SASEGT. The DNA for the CDR3 is TGTGCCAGCAGTGAATTACCGGGACAACTAACCGGGGAGCTGTTTTTT. It translates to CASSELPGQLTGELFF.

The chain uses TRBV7-9 and TRBJ1-6; D unclear. This CDR3 has 12 amino acids. Trimming cost V 6 bases and J 9 bases, with 9 bases left between them. CDR1 and CDR2 (germline): SEHNR, FQNEAQ (reference sequence). This CDR3 is CASSLDFSPLHF. In DNA, the CDR3 is TGTGCCAGCAGTTTGGACTTTTCACCCCTCCACTTT.

V is TRBV7-9 and J is TRBJ2-7; 11 bases map to TRBD2. J gave up 2 bases and V 5 bases, and 5 bases lay outside the gene matches. This CDR3 region has 15 residues. Germline V gene sequence: CDR1 SEHNR, CDR2 FQNEAQ (reference sequence). The CDR3 reads CASSPTTSGTYEQYF. CDR3 nucleotides: TGTGCCAGCAGCCCGACGACTAGCGGGACCTACGAGCAGTACTTC.

About this clonotype itself: This is likely a read error, given that the CDR3 carries no conserved phenylalanine or tryptophan at its end. The CDR3 loop is CASSLVHYEQYI. For the CDR3, the DNA is TGTGCCAGCAGCCTTGTCCATTACGAGCAGTACATC. V usage is TRBV11-2 and J usage is TRBJ2-7; D is uncertain. The CDR3 loop spans 12 amino acids. Trimming stripped 5 bases from V and 4 bases from J, with 9 bases between. Germline V gene data show CDR1 as SGHAT and CDR2 as FQNNGV.

This sequence joins TRBV27 and TRBJ2-7, with 7 bases identical to TRBD2. J gave up 0 bases and V 5 bases, and 7 bases lay outside the gene matches. Germline CDR1 is MNHEY and CDR2 is SMNVEV (reference sequence). The CDR3 runs to 15 residues. In DNA, the CDR3 is TGTGCCAGCAGTAGACAAGCGGGGAGCTCCTACGAGCAGTACTTC. This gives the protein CASSRQAGSSYEQYF.

Of note for this clonotype: At one end, the junction sequence differs from germline, possibly due to a read error. The chain links TRBV12-3 or TRBV12-4 to TRBJ2-1, with D perhaps being TRBD1 or TRBD2 (6 bases each). This CDR3 comprises 15 residues. CDR3 in amino acids: CASSWGDTWGNGQFF. Written as DNA, the CDR3 is TGTGCCAGCAGTTGGGGGGACACCTGGGGCAATGGGCAGTTCTTC.

This clonotype was seen a handful of times. The genes are TRBV6-6 and TRBJ1-5, with D tentatively TRBD1 (6 bases). V lost 3 bases and J lost 5, with 14 bases in between. The CDR3 runs 15 residues. From germline, CDR1 is MNHNY and CDR2 SVGAGI (reference sequence). Here the CDR3 reads CASSYLNSGDQPQHF. The CDR3 DNA reads as TGTGCCAGCAGTTATCTCAACTCAGGGGATCAGCCCCAGCATTTT.